This T cell receptor (beta chain) was retrieved from a study of cytomegalovirus exposure and HLA in healthy donors (dated 2017 in TCRdb). About the study as a whole: In an earlier analysis of under 750 of the donors, 276 Gb of sequence data and approximately 120 million unique TCR beta sequences from about 180 million T cells were reported. An early release that covered about 640 HLA-typed donors contained approximately 290 gigabases of sequencing data and tens of millions of unique TCR sequences. Among the roughly 400 genotyped donors, roughly 80% belonged to the genetic ancestry cluster associated with self-reported Caucasian donors. The aim of the study was to test whether cataloging public T cell receptors could identify signatures of past pathogen exposure. Using immunosequencing, the study profiled T cell repertoires from roughly 650 subjects and related those repertoires to cytomegalovirus serostatus. In addition to the first cohort of 500 to 850 subjects, a separate validation cohort of about 120 different subjects was used. High-throughput TCR immunosequencing, statistical association of individual TCRs with disease status, and machine learning were combined to predict cytomegalovirus infection status. A later analysis re-examined previously published TCR beta repertoires from more than 650 donors and added high-resolution HLA genotyping to investigate patterns of TCR occurrence. The later analysis used no new phenotypic data to find candidate immune exposures, relying instead on TCR beta sequences and their occurrence across donors. In an earlier analysis of about 590 of the donors, high-throughput TCR beta sequencing was used to judge whether each TCR beta V gene segment behaved as functional or pseudogenic. Donor age, sex, ethnicity and CMV serostatus were compiled together with the repertoire data. Genome-wide SNP genotypes for about three fifths of the roughly 700 donors were used in a later genetic analysis, which treated that subset as a discovery cohort. All discovery cohort repertoires had been generated using a single sequencing platform. HLA typing covered class I and class II loci at four-digit resolution. Typing coverage differed by locus: A, B, C, DRB1 and DQB1 were typed in roughly 620-640 donors, DQA1 in 522, DPA1 in around 600, and DPB1 in 450 to 480. Because of strong linkage in the cohort, five DR-DQ haplotypes were treated as single units for association and clustering. Among about 400 genotyped donors of the cohort, an average of roughly 230,000 unique TCR beta nucleotide sequences was sequenced per donor, of which about 19% were non-productive.

The cohort consisted of 600 or so healthy bone marrow donors. All cohort members were sampled while nominally healthy, although unrecorded immune exposures were likely present. Of the 700 or so cohort members, about 280 had positive CMV serostatus and about 360 had negative CMV serostatus, and CMV serostatus was not recorded for the donor. A peripheral blood sample was collected from each donor, and TCR beta sequencing was performed on peripheral blood mononuclear cells. The Qiagen DNeasy Blood Extraction Kit was used to extract genomic DNA from the blood cell samples. What the authors observed across the whole study: The classifier was reported to diagnose cytomegalovirus status with high specificity and sensitivity in both the original cohort and the validation cohort. Several of the top co-occurrence clusters appeared to be linked to parvovirus B19, influenza, CMV and Epstein-Barr virus, according to a later analysis. In a later analysis, HLA-associated TCR beta chains showed more clonal expansion and lower generation probabilities than non-associated chains that were equally common. Some IMGT-functional V segments, including TRBV6-2 and TRBV6-3, could not be distinguished by the 87-base-pair reads and were therefore excluded. In a later genetic analysis, fewer N-insertions in productive TCRs were reported among donors in an Asian-associated ancestry cluster than the roughly 700-donor mean. The sequencing pipeline was judged likely to have produced a cluster of highly shared sequence variants as a technical artifact. According to a later analysis, most CMV-associated TCR beta chains appeared to be HLA-restricted, and the HLA associations seemed to be driven largely by CMV exposure. Roughly uniform sequencing depth across donors was assumed in presence/absence analyses, although this assumption may not hold. A further reported finding was that TCR beta sequences accurately predicted the HLA-A and HLA-B alleles for most subjects in the first cohort. Because counts were too low, seventeen rarely observed V segments, including chromosome 9 orphons, were excluded from the earlier analysis of fewer than 650 of the donors. In an earlier analysis of around 600 of the donors, most TCR beta V segments appeared in productive rearrangements about 90% or about 30% of the time, broadly matching IMGT annotations. It was suggested by the authors that the approach could potentially be generalized to other disease states and immunological phenotypes. The cohort was sequenced for TCR beta chains only, and without alpha or paired-chain data the features that could be detected were limited. A later genetic analysis associated a missense DCLRE1C variant with V-gene and J-gene trimming of TCR beta chains, and an independent cohort replicated the association. Three of the identified cytomegalovirus-associated TCR beta chains were confirmed in vitro to be specific for cytomegalovirus antigens. HLA typing was unavailable for some donors at each locus, so association tests used only the typed subset. According to a later analysis, TCR association rates differed among HLA loci, with DRB1 alleles showing the most associated TCRs and HLA-C alleles showing the fewest. For the cohort, immune exposure information was limited to CMV serostatus. Most TCR sequences were seen in very few donors, while some public TCRs were found in many individuals. When HLA alleles, especially DR and DQ, strongly co-occurred, attributing TCR associations to individual alleles was difficult. Correlated functional status among segregating V segments might reflect linkage disequilibrium, but an unknown experimental factor could not be ruled out. Specific HLA alleles were associated with 18,000 or so TCR beta sequences at a false discovery rate of 0.05 in a later analysis. In the study, roughly 160 TCR beta chains were listed as associated with cytomegalovirus.

Libraries were constructed by the immunoSEQ multiplex PCR assay. For the multiplex PCR, a mixture combining 60 forward primers for TCR Vbeta segments and 13 reverse primers for TCR Jbeta segments was used. The CDR3 region of rearranged TCR beta genes was amplified from genomic DNA with a multiplex PCR assay. On the Illumina HiSeq System, the amplified TCR beta libraries were sequenced as 87-base-pair reads. The authors processed their data as follows. In a later analysis, roughly 80 million unique TCR beta chains were counted across the 650 to 750 repertoires, and some 10 million of these chains were shared by at least two donors. A nearest-neighbor algorithm error-corrected the raw reads and collapsed the reads into unique sequences, merging closely related sequences to remove PCR and sequencing errors. Alignment of CDR3 sequences to IMGT reference sequences was used to assign V, D and J gene segments. For a sequence to be retained, a match of at least six nucleotides was required to both a V gene segment and a J gene segment. Rearrangements were classified as productive when the CDR3 lacked stop codons and remained in frame with V and J, and all other rearrangements were classified as non-productive. CDR3 was defined according to IMGT convention as the region running from the second conserved V-encoded cysteine to the conserved J-encoded phenylalanine. Sequences without an unambiguous match to a single V gene segment were excluded from the earlier analysis of over 500 of the donors. An earlier analysis of 587 of the donors classified V segments as functional when productive rearrangements were above 56.7% and as segregating when the standard deviation between donors was above 5%. A statistical classification framework was developed to diagnose cytomegalovirus status using the catalog of TCR beta chain sequences. In a later analysis, TCR nucleotide sequences were compared against IMGT/GENE-DB human TR gene sequences so that V and J genes could be assigned. A later analysis assigned CDR3 sequences and most-parsimonious VDJ recombination scenarios with the TCRdist pipeline. In a later analysis, every TCR beta chain was defined by the combination of its CDR3 amino acid sequence and its V-gene family, and reads without a unique V-gene family were dropped. In a later analysis, 450 to 600 highly shared, low-generation-probability nucleotide sequences were removed to address suspected cross-contamination and a sequencing artifact. A later analysis calculated a clonal expansion index for each public chain from normalized within-repertoire ranks of inferred template counts. In a later analysis, generation probabilities were computed with a VDJ recombination model fitted to out-of-frame rearrangements, and the resulting probabilities were checked against IGoR. A later analysis scored TCR-TCR, TCR-HLA and TCR-CMV co-occurrence with hypergeometric tests, applying a repertoire-size bias correction to TCR pairs. A later analysis estimated false discovery rates by permuting HLA or CMV assignments 20 times. In a later analysis, co-occurring TCRs were grouped with DBSCAN, and TCRdist sequence similarity was added when clustering was performed within HLA-allele-positive subsets. Repertoires with fewer than 30,000 or more than 120,000 public chains were left out of co-occurrence clustering, as were roughly five repertoires with anomalous nucleotide sharing. This is the immuneACCESS table as TCRdb keeps it, with only in-frame sequences that have V and J called. A part of the clones is gone; compared with another copy, unresolved V genes explain less than half, and the rest is unexplained. That table supplies the V and J calls and clone size; D and trimming were determined from the DNA. The sample yields some 60,000 clones; 65% to 90% were counted once. The ten largest clonotypes hold 1.6% of the sample.

There are 16 amino acids in the CDR3, from cysteine to phenylalanine inclusive. Only the CDR3 DNA stays, 48 bases, in frame from base 1. The germline V end is reduced by 5 bases and the J end by 1 base; junction bases left unmatched: 8. CDR1 is given as LNHDA and CDR2 as SQIVND, both from the germline V gene (reference sequence). This clone showed up just a few times. No cognate antigen has been identified for it. Base qualities are not at hand, and no much larger clone is one base apart. This receptor chain uses TRBV19 and TRBJ2-3, with 8 bases aligning to TRBD1. Material for sequencing was PBMCs. The sequence came from a human donor in good health. The bases are TGTGCCAGTAGTGATCACAGGGGGTCGGGCACAGATACGCAGTATTTT. The encoded protein is CASSDHRGSGTDTQYF.